The present T cell receptor (beta chain) was sequenced within a study of cytomegalovirus exposure and HLA in healthy donors. The PCR used 60 Vbeta and 13 Jbeta primers. TCRdb keeps only in-frame clones here, not all; method: immunoSEQ multiplex PCR. This sample has roughly 110,000 clones, with roughly 80% found just once. CDR3 length equals 15 residues. Germline lookup yields CDR1 MNHNS and CDR2 SASEGT. Trimming removed 0 bases at V and 4 bases at J, with 12 bases between. What was sequenced was PBMCs. This TCR derives from a female donor in good health and CMV-seronegative. The chain carries TRBV6-1 and TRBJ1-2; unclear D gene. CDR3: CASSEAAEGSYGYTF. The CDR3, as DNA: TGTGCCAGCAGTGAAGCGGCTGAGGGATCCTATGGCTACACCTTC.